This TCR beta chain was sequenced for a study of CD8+CD57+ T cells in acquired aplastic anemia. Overall study context: The mean DNA yield obtained from sorted CD4+ and CD8+ cells came to approximately 3.2 ug. Study observations and caveats: Patients and controls were found to share twenty-nine CD8+ CDR3 sequences.

Flow cytometry had shown expanded CD8+CD57+ cells in the patients chosen for sequencing. TCR beta VDJ and CDR3 profiles were obtained from a genomic DNA template. TCRdb re-derived calls from the reads in MiXCR, one entry per CDR3 protein. The data contain approximately 190,000 distinct CDR3 sequences, 40% to 50% of them singletons. This CDR3 is 12 amino acids long. Trimming removed 8 bases at V and 5 bases at J, with 10 bases between. In germline, CDR1 is MGHDK, CDR2 SYGVNS. This clonotype was seen at least ten times. The antigen is undetermined. The genes are TRBV25-1 and TRBJ2-4; the D call may be TRBD1 or TRBD2 (5 bases each). Material for sequencing was sorted CD4+, CD8+, or CD8+CD57+ T cells (not recorded which) from PBMCs. This receptor was taken from a human donor with aplastic anemia. DNA for the CDR3: TGTGCCAGCGCTCAGGGAGAAAACATTCAGTACTTC. It specifies CASAQGENIQYF.